The next 5 T cell receptor beta chains were all read from a single sample in a study of blood T cell repertoires in COVID-19. Profiled with immunoSEQ multiplex PCR; TCRdb holds only in-frame clones, not every one. The sample records around 200,000 clones, roughly 86% being singletons. Sequencing was carried out using peripheral blood. These receptors were taken from a man aged 40-49 years with active or convalescent COVID-19.

This chain links TRBV24-1 with TRBJ2-2, with D maybe TRBD1 (6 bases). This CDR3 contains 15 residues. The V end lost 5 bases, the J end lost 4 bases, and 13 bases lay between the germline ends. Germline lookup yields CDR1 KGHDR and CDR2 SFDVKD. The CDR3 bases are TGTGCCACCAGTGGGACAGATCGTCTCACCGGGGAGCTGTTTTTT. Protein: CATSGTDRLTGELFF.

A few counts support this clone. The chain couples TRBV27 to TRBJ1-2, with 7 bases identical to TRBD1. Germline CDR1 reads MNHEY; CDR2 reads SMNVEV (reference sequence). V was clipped by 2 bases and J by 4 bases; unmatched bases: 4. The CDR3 is 14 residues long. The CDR3 bases are TGTGCCAGCAGTTTACGAGGGGGCGGCTATGGCTACACCTTC. Translating it yields CASSLRGGGYGYTF.

This CDR3 reads CASSSRKAYEQYF. CDR3 in DNA: TGTGCCAGCAGCTCCAGAAAAGCCTACGAGCAGTACTTC. The gene calls are TRBV11-2 and TRBJ2-7; no reliable D call. This CDR3 has 13 residues. Looked up from germline, CDR1 is SGHAT and CDR2 is FQNNGV. The V end was cut by 4 bases, the J end by 2 bases, with 9 bases between.

This chain uses TRBV4-1 with TRBJ1-5, with D possibly being TRBD1 (5 bases). V gave up 2 bases and J gave up 6 bases, with 14 bases separating them. The CDR3 loop spans 15 amino acids. Per the germline V gene, CDR1 is MGHRA and CDR2 is YSYEKL. For the CDR3, the DNA is TGCGCCAGCAGCCAAATTGGGGGGGAAGGTCAGCCCCAGCATTTT. Amino acids: CASSQIGGEGQPQHF.

This clone was seen once. V is TRBV5-1 and J is TRBJ2-7; 7 bases fit TRBD1. J was trimmed by 2 bases and V by 3 bases; bases with no gene match: 2. Germline CDR1 is SGHRS and CDR2 is YFSETQ. The CDR3 spans 13 residues. Written as DNA, the CDR3 is TGCGCCAGCAGCTACAGGGGAACCTACGAGCAGTACTTC. It specifies CASSYRGTYEQYF.